This is a list of T cell receptor beta chains from one sample in a study of patients and donors after allogeneic stem cell transplantation. In TCRdb, the RT-PCR reads were re-called with MiXCR into one record per CDR3 protein. Of about 150,000 distinct CDR3 sequences listed, roughly two fifths were seen once; the top ten hold 40% to 55%. The sample taken for sequencing was blood, either unsorted or a sorted T cell fraction (not recorded which). The receptors come from a human donor who was either an allogeneic HSCT recipient or a stem cell or donor lymphocyte infusion donor (not recorded which). It is not recorded whose cells these are; they may come from a transplant donor. CDR3s leave out the opening cysteine and the closing phenylalanine or tryptophan. Fields, in order: V gene, clone size, J gene, CDR3 protein. Clone size is shown for a subset of rows, as once, few, many or a class of expanded clone.

>TRBV6-5|-|TRBJ2-3
ASSYGVETDTQY
>TRBV5-1|few|TRBJ2-2
ASSLERQGANTGELF
>TRBV5-5|few|TRBJ1-5
ASSLGLGGPNQPQH
>TRBV14|few|TRBJ1-6
ASSQVTGSHSPLH
>TRBV29-1|-|TRBJ2-3
SVGWFGGGSTDTQY
>TRBV11-1|few|TRBJ1-2
ASSSSAVGYGYT
>TRBV28|few|TRBJ1-4
ASTLVSPGGEKLF
>TRBV20-1|few|TRBJ1-2
SVLGATGEYGYT
>TRBV7-8|few|TRBJ1-5
ASSPRTGEGNQPQH
>TRBV6-6|few|TRBJ1-1
ASSPSGGYTEAF
>TRBV28|few|TRBJ1-1
ASSPALDRAAVAF
>TRBV3-1|-|TRBJ2-5
ASSPRIDRY
>TRBV7-8|few|TRBJ1-3
ASSLGPNSGNTIY
>TRBV6-1|-|TRBJ1-6
ASSEAQGQGENSPLH
>TRBV7-9|-|TRBJ2-3
ASSPAGGHGDTQY
>TRBV12-3/TRBV12-4|few|TRBJ1-5
ASIYRGGNQPQH
>TRBV11-2|once|TRBJ2-7
ASTSGAARLEKQY
>TRBV4-2|-|TRBJ2-3
ASSPGTSGADEDTQY
>TRBV2|-|TRBJ1-5
ASSVGANPQH
>TRBV29-1|-|TRBJ1-1
SVEDSVTF
>TRBV20-1|few|TRBJ1-1
SADRGRGTEAF
>TRBV12-3/TRBV12-4|few|TRBJ1-3
ASSFGQGTFSGNTIY
>TRBV7-9|-|TRBJ2-1
ASSVSGGVYNEQF
>TRBV5-8|-|TRBJ1-2
ASSLAFGALNYGYT
>TRBV28|-|TRBJ2-7
ASSLGTGSSYEQY
>TRBV29-1|-|TRBJ2-1
SVELGGNNEQF
>TRBV12-3/TRBV12-4|few|TRBJ2-3
ASSLLLRDTQY
>TRBV20-1|few|TRBJ1-2
SPRDSGYT
>TRBV6-1|-|TRBJ1-6
ASLGGPYLNSPLH
>TRBV29-1|-|TRBJ2-5
SVPGATLQETQY
>TRBV28|-|TRBJ2-7
ASSLRTAPSYEQY
>TRBV20-1|few|TRBJ1-3
SARGTGVGNTIY
>TRBV5-1|-|TRBJ2-7
ASSFIGYEQY
>TRBV12-3/TRBV12-4|-|TRBJ1-1
ASSPLDRVRAF
>TRBV20-1|once|TRBJ1-2
SASPQGAYGYT
>TRBV7-6|few|TRBJ1-4
ASSLGTGVEKLF
>TRBV7-2|-|TRBJ1-2
ASSLARGLSGYT
>TRBV12-3/TRBV12-4|-|TRBJ2-5
ASSLLGGDQETQY
>TRBV12-3/TRBV12-4|-|TRBJ1-6
ASSLQRHYNSPLH
>TRBV27|few|TRBJ1-3
ATRGDGSSGNTIY
>TRBV4-3|-|TRBJ1-5
ASSQELHQPQH